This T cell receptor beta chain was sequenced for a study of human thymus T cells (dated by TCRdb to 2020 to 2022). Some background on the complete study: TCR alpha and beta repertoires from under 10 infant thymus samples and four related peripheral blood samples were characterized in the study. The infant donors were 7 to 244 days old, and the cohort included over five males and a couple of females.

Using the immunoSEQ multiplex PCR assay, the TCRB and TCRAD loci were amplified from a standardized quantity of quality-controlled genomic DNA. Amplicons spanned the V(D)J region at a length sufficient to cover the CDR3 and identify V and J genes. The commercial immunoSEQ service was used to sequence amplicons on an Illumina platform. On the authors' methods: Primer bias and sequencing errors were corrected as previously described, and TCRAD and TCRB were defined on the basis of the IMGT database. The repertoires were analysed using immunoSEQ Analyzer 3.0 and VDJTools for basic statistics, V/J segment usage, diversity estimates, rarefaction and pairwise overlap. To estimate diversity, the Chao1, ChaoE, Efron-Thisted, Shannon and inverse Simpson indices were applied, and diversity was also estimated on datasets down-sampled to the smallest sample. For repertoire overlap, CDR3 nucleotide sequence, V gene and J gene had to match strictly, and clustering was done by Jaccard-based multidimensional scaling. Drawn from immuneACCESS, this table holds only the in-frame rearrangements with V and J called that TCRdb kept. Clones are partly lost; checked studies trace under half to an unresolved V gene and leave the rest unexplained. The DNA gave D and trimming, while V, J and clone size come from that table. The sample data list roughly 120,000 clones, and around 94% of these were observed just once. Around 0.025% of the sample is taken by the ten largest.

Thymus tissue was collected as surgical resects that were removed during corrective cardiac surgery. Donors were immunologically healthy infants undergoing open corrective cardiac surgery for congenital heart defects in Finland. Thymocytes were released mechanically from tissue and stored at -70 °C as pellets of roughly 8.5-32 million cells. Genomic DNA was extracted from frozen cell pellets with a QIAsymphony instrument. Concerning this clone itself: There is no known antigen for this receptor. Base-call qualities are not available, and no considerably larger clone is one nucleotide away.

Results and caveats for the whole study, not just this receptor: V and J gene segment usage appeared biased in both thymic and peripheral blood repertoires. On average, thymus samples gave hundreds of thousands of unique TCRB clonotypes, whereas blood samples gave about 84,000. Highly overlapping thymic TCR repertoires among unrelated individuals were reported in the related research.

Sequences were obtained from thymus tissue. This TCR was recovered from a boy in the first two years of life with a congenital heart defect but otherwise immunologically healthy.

The CDR3 has the sequence CASSWGRRPPNSPLHF. In nucleotides, the sequence is TGTGCCAGCAGTTGGGGGCGCCGTCCCCCAAATTCACCCCTCCACTTT. The chain joins TRBV28 to TRBJ1-6; perhaps TRBD1 is the D gene, with 6 bases matching. From the cysteine through the phenylalanine, the CDR3 covers 16 amino acids. The CDR3 DNA has 48 bases and is translated from base 1. The germline ends are 17 bases apart after V is trimmed by 4 bases and J by 7 bases. The germline V gene encodes CDR1 MDHEN and CDR2 SYDVKM.